These 13 T cell receptor beta chains were sequenced from one sample in a study of T-cell reconstitution after alpha-beta-depleted transplantation in children. Researchers prepared the TCRbeta library using unique molecular identifiers, the study reports. TCRdb recomputed calls from the PCR reads with MiXCR, one row per CDR3 protein. The table has 230,000 or so distinct CDR3 sequences, around 12% seen once. The material was PBMCs from the stem cell graft donor, obtained from the stem cell graft. These receptors all stem from a human donor who donated a stem cell graft to a child with acute lymphoblastic leukemia.

V usage is TRBV3-1 and J usage is TRBJ2-6, with D possibly TRBD1 on 6 matching bases. This CDR3 has 18 residues. Trimming took off 0 bases at V and 0 bases at J, with 12 bases between the two ends. CDR1 and CDR2 from the germline V gene are LGHDT and YNNKEL (reference sequence). The CDR3, as DNA: TGTGCCAGCAGCCAAGAAAGGACAGCTGTCTCTGGGGCCAACGTCCTGACTTTC. This gives the protein CASSQERTAVSGANVLTF.

This clonotype came up many times. CDR3 nucleotides: TGTGCCAGCAGTTTATGGGGGGTTAATAGCAATCAGCCCCAGCATTTT. This codes for CASSLWGVNSNQPQHF. The chain employs TRBV27 and TRBJ1-5, with D perhaps TRBD1 (5 bases). The CDR3 totals 16 residues. Trimming took 1 base from V and 0 from J, leaving 10 bases between them. Germline V gene lookup returns CDR1 MNHEY and CDR2 SMNVEV (reference sequence).

This clonotype was counted many times. The rearrangement uses TRBV5-1 and TRBJ1-3; 9 bases match TRBD1. From germline, CDR1 is SGHRS and CDR2 YFSETQ. V gave up 6 bases and J gave up 4 bases; unmatched junction bases: 2. This CDR3 has 13 amino acids. The CDR3: CASKTGGGNTIYF. The CDR3 coding sequence is TGCGCCAGCAAAACAGGGGGCGGAAACACCATATATTTT.

This clonotype was observed at least ten times. CDR3 sequence: CASSPDRVGQKLFF. In nucleotides, the CDR3 is TGTGCCAGCAGCCCCGACAGGGTTGGTCAAAAACTGTTTTTT. The V gene is TRBV11-2, the J gene TRBJ1-4; 7 bases are shared with TRBD1. CDR3 length: 14 amino acids. CDR1 and CDR2 from the germline V gene are SGHAT and FQNNGV. Unmatched junction bases numbered 9, after V lost 5 bases and J lost 9 bases.

This clonotype was found many times. This chain links TRBV11-2 with TRBJ1-4, with 12 bases identical to TRBD1. The CDR3 length is 16 residues. Trimming took 0 bases from V and 10 from J; bases not matched to a gene: 6. Germline-derived CDR1 and CDR2 are SGHAT and FQNNGV. The CDR3 DNA sequence: TGTGCCAGCAGCTTAGAGGGGGACAGGGGGCACGGAAAACTGTTTTTT. It translates to CASSLEGDRGHGKLFF.

This clonotype has a count of ten or more. The chain combines TRBV12-3 or TRBV12-4 with TRBJ2-5; 9 nucleotides agree with TRBD1. After removal of 5 bases from V and 1 base from J, the junction contained 5 bases not matched to a gene. The CDR3 has 15 amino acids. Here the CDR3 reads CASSTQTGGQETQYF. The CDR3 bases are TGTGCCAGCAGTACCCAGACAGGGGGCCAAGAGACCCAGTACTTC.

Many counts were recorded for this clonotype. V is TRBV13 and J is TRBJ2-7, with 7 bases fitting TRBD2. Germline V gives CDR1 PRHDT, CDR2 FYEKMQ (reference sequence). V lost 5 bases and J lost 6; bases outside the gene matches: 10. The CDR3 consists of 14 residues. In DNA, the CDR3 is TGTGCCAGCAGCACCGCGCCGACTAGCTCCGAGCAGTACTTC. Protein sequence: CASSTAPTSSEQYF.

Many counts were recorded for this clonotype. This chain joins TRBV29-1 and TRBJ2-1; no clear D. The CDR3 has 16 amino acids. V dropped 3 bases and J dropped 0 bases, with 15 bases sitting between them. Germline assignment: CDR1 SQVTM and CDR2 ANQGSEA. The chain's CDR3 is CSVDGVAADSYNEQFF. CDR3 coding DNA: TGCAGCGTTGATGGGGTTGCAGCCGACTCCTACAATGAGCAGTTCTTC.

This clonotype has a count of ten or more. The chain uses TRBV20-1 and TRBJ1-4, with unresolved D. The CDR3 extends over 13 amino acids. The germline V and J ends were trimmed by 7 bases and 7 bases, with 16 bases remaining between them. Germline CDR1 DFQATT, CDR2 SNEGSKA (reference sequence). The CDR3 coding sequence is TGCAGTGTTACATCCGATTCGGGTGAAAAACTGTTTTTT. Translating gives CSVTSDSGEKLFF.

This clonotype was found many times. V gene TRBV6-4 combines with J gene TRBJ2-3; the D gene is possibly TRBD2 (6 bases). Germline assignment: CDR1 MRHNA and CDR2 SNTAGT. With 3 bases removed from V and 4 bases from J, the gap between germline ends came to 17 bases. This CDR3 contains 16 residues. The CDR3 sequence: CASSEKSGDGADTQYF. Here the CDR3 DNA reads TGTGCCAGCAGTGAAAAGTCGGGGGACGGAGCAGATACGCAGTATTTT.

At least ten counts were recorded for this clonotype. CDR3 loop: CASSGLDRDRFF. The CDR3 coding sequence is TGTGCCAGCAGCGGACTCGACAGGGATCGGTTCTTC. The genes are TRBV9 and TRBJ2-1, with 7 bases lining up with TRBD1. Germline loops: CDR1 SGDLS, CDR2 YYNGEE. V lost 3 bases to trimming and J lost 15 bases; unmatched junction nucleotides: 9. The CDR3 has 12 residues.

This clonotype came up many times. This chain links TRBV3-1 with TRBJ1-4; D gene ambiguous. CDR3 size: 13 residues. V shed 1 base and J shed 5 bases, with 5 bases lying between them. Germline CDR1 is LGHDT and CDR2 is YNNKEL (reference sequence). CDR3 region: CASSQAGNEKLFF. The CDR3 DNA is TGTGCCAGCAGCCAAGCAGGAAATGAAAAACTGTTTTTT.

In this sample, this clonotype turned up many times. This chain joins TRBV29-1 and TRBJ2-7; 9 bases map to TRBD1. This CDR3 has 14 amino acids. J lost 4 bases, V lost 5 bases, and 9 bases had no gene match. Germline V CDR1 and CDR2: SQVTM, ANQGSEA. For the CDR3, the DNA is TGCAGCGTTAGAGGACAGGGGATGTTGTACGAGCAGTACTTC. Residues: CSVRGQGMLYEQYF.